Below, 32 T cell receptor beta chains from the same sample are listed, as sequenced in a study of blood T cell repertoires in COVID-19 (dated by TCRdb to the early 2020s). Receptor libraries were prepared by the immunoSEQ multiplex PCR assay. TCRdb's version of the immuneACCESS table is confined to in-frame rearrangements and falls short of the full clone set. An unresolved V gene accounts for under half of the shortfall where checked; the remainder is of unknown origin. For this sample the table gives about 15,000 clones, of which roughly four fifths were detected only once. The ten largest account for about 20% of the sample. The sample taken for sequencing was peripheral blood. These receptors all stem from a man older than 75 with active or convalescent COVID-19.

The count of this clone is one. This chain joins TRBV7-3 and TRBJ2-7; D remains ambiguous. Trimming took off 0 bases at V and 7 bases at J, with 13 bases between the two ends. Germline V lookup: CDR1 SGHTA, CDR2 FQGTGA. The CDR3 has 14 residues. Here the CDR3 reads CASSLTSDSGEQYF. The DNA for the CDR3 is TGTGCCAGCAGCTTAACCTCAGACTCCGGTGAGCAGTACTTC.

This clone occurred once. This rearrangement joins TRBV19 to TRBJ1-2; no definite D call. Germline V gene data show CDR1 as LNHDA and CDR2 as SQIVND (reference sequence). The ends were cut back, 6 bases at V and 4 bases at J, with 9 bases in the middle. The CDR3 covers 12 residues. The CDR3 loop reads CASRREAYGYTF. CDR3 DNA sequence: TGTGCCAGTAGACGGGAGGCCTATGGCTACACCTTC.

The chain is built from TRBV29-1 and TRBJ1-4, with TRBD1 as a possible D gene (6 bases). This CDR3 spans 13 amino acids. Trimming pared 5 bases from V and 4 bases from J, leaving 11 bases between. Germline CDR1 SQVTM, CDR2 ANQGSEA. The DNA of the CDR3 is TGCAGCGTTCGAAGGGGGTATAATGAAAAACTGTTTTTT. It specifies CSVRRGYNEKLFF.

V is TRBV6-1 and J is TRBJ2-7; 8 positions match TRBD1. The germline CDR1 and CDR2 sequences are MNHNS and SASEGT. V was clipped by 1 base and J by 2 bases; unmatched bases: 4. This CDR3 has 15 residues. CDR3 loop: CASSEEGGQAYEQYF. The CDR3 bases are TGTGCCAGCAGTGAAGAGGGGGGACAGGCCTACGAGCAGTACTTC.

This clone occurred once. V gene TRBV9 combines with J gene TRBJ2-3, with 10 bases that match TRBD2. The V and J ends lost 4 bases and 5 bases, in that order; junction bases with no gene match: 13. The CDR3 consists of 17 residues. Germline V gene sequence: CDR1 SGDLS, CDR2 YYNGEE. CDR3 in amino acids: CASSRTPAGGRGDTQYF. In DNA form, the CDR3 reads TGTGCCAGCAGCAGAACCCCAGCGGGGGGGCGAGGAGATACGCAGTATTTT.

The chain uses TRBV10-2 and TRBJ1-1; D might be TRBD1 (5 bases). The CDR3 spans 16 residues. V was shortened by 4 bases and J by 4 bases, with 19 bases between the two germline ends. Per germline, CDR1 WSHSY and CDR2 SAAADI. CDR3: CASSGYEWGGTTEAFF. CDR3 DNA: TGCGCCAGCAGTGGGTACGAATGGGGGGGAACCACTGAAGCTTTCTTT.

The chain uses TRBV11-2 and TRBJ2-2; the D is unclear. Germline CDR1 SGHAT, CDR2 FQNNGV. V gave up 0 bases and J gave up 2 bases, with 10 bases separating them. The CDR3 contains 16 residues. CDR3 DNA: TGTGCCAGCAGCTTAGATACAGCACAAAACACCGGGGAGCTGTTTTTT. Translated, it gives CASSLDTAQNTGELFF.

The V and J genes are TRBV7-2 and TRBJ2-7; 8 positions agree with TRBD2. V lost 5 bases, J lost 2 bases, and 5 bases stayed unmatched. The CDR3 loop spans 14 amino acids. Germline V gives CDR1 SGHTA, CDR2 FQGNSA. The CDR3 loop reads CASSPGGSAYEQYF. The DNA for the CDR3 is TGTGCCAGCAGCCCGGGGGGGTCCGCCTACGAGCAGTACTTC. Supplemented by reference TRBV7-2 and TRBJ2-7, the full variable domain reads GAGVSQSPSNKVTEKGKDVELRCDPISGHTALYWYRQSLGQGLEFLIYFQGNSAPDKSGLPSDRFSAERTGGSVSTLTIQRTQQEDSAVYLCASSPGGSAYEQYFGPGTRLTVT.

This clone showed up just once. The V gene is TRBV6-5, the J gene TRBJ2-3, with D maybe TRBD2 (7 bases). The germline V gene encodes CDR1 MNHEY and CDR2 SVGAGI. V was pared by 4 bases and J by 2 bases, with 16 bases between. The CDR3 length is 16 residues. CDR3 nucleotide sequence: TGTGCCAGCAGTTCTATCGGGGGGCGGGACACAGATACGCAGTATTTT. Protein product: CASSSIGGRDTDTQYF.

This clone appeared once. The gene calls are TRBV7-9 and TRBJ2-5, with D possibly TRBD1 on 8 matching bases. The V and J ends lost 5 bases and 1 base respectively, with 17 bases between them. The CDR3 has 16 residues. Germline CDR1 is SEHNR and CDR2 is FQNEAQ (reference sequence). The CDR3 loop is CASSPWTGRGQETQYF. CDR3 DNA: TGTGCCAGCAGCCCCTGGACAGGGAGGGGCCAAGAGACCCAGTACTTC.

This sequence joins TRBV6-5 and TRBJ2-3; 10 positions match TRBD2. The CDR3 has 15 residues. Germline assignment: CDR1 MNHEY and CDR2 SVGAGI. Unmatched junction bases numbered 5, after V lost 6 bases and J lost 2 bases. CDR3 sequence: CASSQAGGVTDTQYF. The CDR3 coding sequence is TGTGCCAGCAGCCAAGCGGGGGGGGTCACAGATACGCAGTATTTT.

The V gene is TRBV7-9, the J gene TRBJ1-2; D perhaps matches TRBD1 (5 bases). The V end was cut by 1 base, the J end by 4 bases, with 10 bases between. Per the germline V gene, CDR1 is SEHNR and CDR2 is FQNEAQ (reference sequence). The CDR3 covers 14 residues. The CDR3 nucleotides read TGTGCCAGCAGCTTAGGGGGGGAGTCCTATGGCTACACCTTC. It specifies CASSLGGESYGYTF.

The gene calls are TRBV28 and TRBJ2-7; possible D gene TRBD2, 6 bases. Trimming removed 3 bases at V and 4 bases at J, with 7 bases between. Germline-derived CDR1 and CDR2 are MDHEN and SYDVKM. The CDR3 extends over 12 amino acids. The CDR3 reads CASSLGGYEQYF. DNA for the CDR3: TGTGCCAGCAGTTTGGGGGGATACGAGCAGTACTTC.

J is TRBJ2-1 and V is TRBV19, with unresolved D. V was trimmed by 3 bases and J by 10 bases, leaving 13 bases between them. The CDR3 is 13 residues long. From germline, CDR1 is LNHDA and CDR2 SQIVND (reference sequence). CDR3 sequence reads: CASSIDIFGEQFF. The DNA for the CDR3 is TGTGCCAGTAGTATTGACATTTTCGGCGAGCAGTTCTTC. Combining the CDR3 with reference TRBV19 and TRBJ2-1 gives the whole variable domain DGGITQSPKYLFRKEGQNVTLSCEQNLNHDAMYWYRQDPGQGLRLIYYSQIVNDFQKGDIAEGYSVSREKKESFPLTVTSAQKNPTAFYLCASSIDIFGEQFFGPGTRLTVL.

This chain uses TRBV9 with TRBJ2-7; TRBD1 agrees at 8 bases. Per the germline V gene, CDR1 is SGDLS and CDR2 is YYNGEE. After removal of 4 bases from V and 4 bases from J, the junction contained 7 bases not matched to a gene. The CDR3 spans 14 residues. The CDR3 coding sequence is TGTGCCAGCAGCCTAGGGACAGGTGAATACGAGCAGTACTTC. It specifies CASSLGTGEYEQYF.

This clone was seen only once. DNA for the CDR3: TGTGCCAGCAGTGACTCGTGGGGGCGCGACACCGGGGAGCTGTTTTTT. Amino acid sequence: CASSDSWGRDTGELFF. The chain couples TRBV6-4 to TRBJ2-2; weak D call: TRBD1 (6 bases). Trimming removed 0 bases at V and 3 bases at J, with 11 bases between. CDR3 length equals 16 residues. Germline V gene lookup returns CDR1 MRHNA and CDR2 SNTAGT.

V is TRBV28 and J is TRBJ1-1; no firm D call. Germline V gene sequence: CDR1 MDHEN, CDR2 SYDVKM. The CDR3 is 14 amino acids. V lost 6 bases and J lost 1, with 12 bases in between. CDR3 protein: CASRVGRWNTEAFF. The CDR3 nucleotides read TGTGCCAGCAGGGTGGGGAGGTGGAACACTGAAGCTTTCTTT.

The genes are TRBV2 and TRBJ1-5; TRBD1 agrees at 8 bases. There are 16 residues in the CDR3. From germline, CDR1 is SNHLY and CDR2 FYNNEI. With 5 bases clipped from V and 2 bases from J, the junction kept 8 bases outside the gene matches. The CDR3 coding sequence is TGTGCCAGCAGTAAGGACAGGGTAGAACGCAATCAGCCCCAGCATTTT. This codes for CASSKDRVERNQPQHF.

This clone was counted only a few times. This chain uses TRBV6-5 with TRBJ1-2; 8 positions agree with TRBD1. Germline CDR1 MNHEY, CDR2 SVGAGI. CDR3 length: 15 amino acids. V trimming: 4 bases; J trimming: 7 bases; junction bases outside the gene matches: 11. The CDR3 region has the DNA TGTGCCAGCAGTTCCCTGACAGGGGATTCAGGTGGCTACACCTTC. Translated, it gives CASSSLTGDSGGYTF.

V and J are TRBV18 and TRBJ1-5, with 9 bases matching TRBD1. This CDR3 comprises 16 residues. CDR1 is KGHSH, CDR2 LQKENI, per germline. V lost 6 bases and J lost 7; bases outside the gene matches: 13. The CDR3 DNA is TGTGCCAGCTCGCCTACCGTCGGGACAGGGAACCAGCCCCAGCATTTT. The encoded protein is CASSPTVGTGNQPQHF.

The count of this clone is one. This chain connects TRBV9 to TRBJ2-5; 9 positions match TRBD1. CDR1 is SGDLS, CDR2 YYNGEE, per germline. Unmatched junction bases numbered 9, after V lost 4 bases and J lost 5 bases. The CDR3 runs to 15 residues. CDR3 nucleotide sequence: TGTGCCAGCAGCCAGGCGACAGGGGGAGGGGAGACCCAGTACTTC. As protein: CASSQATGGGETQYF. Full variable domain (outside the CDR3, taken from reference TRBV9 and TRBJ2-5): DSGVTQTPKHLITATGQRVTLRCSPRSGDLSVYWYQQSLDQGLQFLIQYYNGEERAKGNILERFSAQQFPDLHSELNLSSLELGDSALYFCASSQATGGGETQYFGPGTRLLVL.

The chain combines TRBV12-5 with TRBJ1-6; perhaps TRBD1 as D (6 bases). V dropped 6 bases and J dropped 5 bases, with 14 bases sitting between them. CDR1 LGHNT and CDR2 FRNRAP come from the germline V gene. The CDR3 covers 15 residues. The CDR3 region has the DNA TGTGCTAGTGGGCCTACGGGACACGATAATTCACCCCTCCACTTT. Protein sequence: CASGPTGHDNSPLHF. The full variable domain, its missing parts supplied by reference TRBV12-5 and TRBJ1-6, is DARVTQTPRHKVTEMGQEVTMRCQPILGHNTVFWYRQTMMQGLELLAYFRNRAPLDDSGMPKDRFSAEMPDATLATLKIQPSEPRDSAVYFCASGPTGHDNSPLHFGNGTRLTVT.

This clone showed up just a few times. V gene TRBV6-1 combines with J gene TRBJ2-7, with D hard to call. Germline CDR1 MNHNS, CDR2 SASEGT. Trimming left V 0 bases short and J 4 bases short, with 7 bases between. There are 13 residues in the CDR3. CDR3 amino acids: CASSEAPPYEQYF. The CDR3 bases are TGTGCCAGCAGTGAAGCTCCCCCTTACGAGCAGTACTTC.

V is TRBV20-1 and J is TRBJ2-6; 10 nucleotides align to TRBD1. This CDR3 is built from 16 residues. J gave up 3 bases and V 3 bases, and 5 bases lay outside the gene matches. Germline assignment: CDR1 DFQATT and CDR2 SNEGSKA (reference sequence). CDR3 protein: CSASKGQGVGANVLTF. For the CDR3, the DNA is TGCAGTGCTAGTAAAGGACAGGGGGTTGGGGCCAACGTCCTGACTTTC.

The chain couples TRBV2 to TRBJ2-3; 10 nucleotides line up with TRBD2. The trim removed 5 bases at V and 0 bases at J, leaving 5 bases unmatched. Germline V CDR1 and CDR2: SNHLY, FYNNEI. This CDR3 region has 16 residues. The chain's CDR3 is CASSRTSGASTDTQYF. CDR3 sequence (DNA): TGTGCCAGCAGTAGAACTAGCGGGGCTAGCACAGATACGCAGTATTTT.

The rearrangement joins TRBV9 to TRBJ1-2; D is perhaps TRBD1 (5 bases). Germline values: CDR1 SGDLS, CDR2 YYNGEE. Trimming cost V 4 bases and J 6 bases, with 22 bases left between them. CDR3 size: 16 residues. The CDR3 DNA reads TGTGCCAGCAGCCCAGGCGGGGACCCCAGTGTACATGGCTACACCTTC. As protein: CASSPGGDPSVHGYTF.

The gene calls are TRBV19 and TRBJ2-5; perhaps TRBD1 as D (7 bases). This CDR3 comprises 14 residues. The germline V gene has CDR1 LNHDA and CDR2 SQIVND (reference sequence). V shed 4 bases and J shed 5 bases, with 14 bases lying between them. DNA of the CDR3: TGTGCCAGTAGTACAGCAGGGGGGCCGGAGACCCAGTACTTC. Translated: CASSTAGGPETQYF.

The CDR3 nucleotides read TGCGCCAGCAGCCCCTCGCCTGACAGCCGCGCGGGGGGCTACACCTTC. Protein sequence: CASSPSPDSRAGGYTF. The V and J genes are TRBV4-1 and TRBJ1-2; TRBD1 is a possible D gene (5 bases). The CDR3 sequence is 16 residues long. The germline CDR1 and CDR2 sequences are MGHRA and YSYEKL. V lost 4 bases and J 8 bases, leaving 23 bases between the germline ends.

The chain couples TRBV3-1 (or the pseudogene TRBV3-2) to TRBJ1-4; D unresolved. The germline V gene has CDR1 LGHDT and CDR2 YNNKEL (reference sequence). V lost 5 bases and J lost 8, with 9 bases in between. The CDR3 is 12 amino acids. This chain's CDR3 is CASSLREEKLFF. CDR3 sequence (DNA): TGTGCCAGCAGCTTAAGGGAGGAAAAACTGTTTTTT.

This clone has a single count. The chain uses TRBV6-5 and TRBJ2-3, with 7 bases aligning to TRBD1. Germline CDR1 MNHEY, CDR2 SVGAGI. CDR3 size: 16 residues. Trimming at V came to 0 bases and at J to 2 bases, leaving 5 bases not matched to a gene. In DNA form, the CDR3 reads TGTGCCAGCAGTTACTCTGGTACAGGGGCCACAGATACGCAGTATTTT. Its protein product is CASSYSGTGATDTQYF.

The J gene is TRBJ2-2, the V gene TRBV2; D might be TRBD1 (5 bases). Germline V gene lookup returns CDR1 SNHLY and CDR2 FYNNEI. The germline V and J ends were trimmed by 1 base and 8 bases, with 14 bases remaining between them. The CDR3 is 15 amino acids. The CDR3 coding sequence is TGTGCCAGCAGTGAAGTTCGGCAGGGTGCAGGGGAGCTGTTTTTT. Translation gives CASSEVRQGAGELFF.

The chain employs TRBV18 and TRBJ1-2; maybe TRBD1 (5 bases). The ends were cut back, 0 bases at V and 4 bases at J, with 18 bases in the middle. The germline V gene encodes CDR1 KGHSH and CDR2 LQKENI. This CDR3 region has 17 residues. CDR3 coding DNA: TGTGCCAGCTCACCACCGAACAGGCCCCTGCCTGGCTATGGCTACACCTTC. Translation: CASSPPNRPLPGYGYTF. The variable domain in full, completed from reference TRBV18 and TRBJ1-2, reads NAGVMQNPRHLVRRRGQEARLRCSPMKGHSHVYWYRQLPEEGLKFMVYLQKENIIDESGMPKERFSAEFPKEGPSILRIQQVVRGDSAAYFCASSPPNRPLPGYGYTFGSGTRLTVV.